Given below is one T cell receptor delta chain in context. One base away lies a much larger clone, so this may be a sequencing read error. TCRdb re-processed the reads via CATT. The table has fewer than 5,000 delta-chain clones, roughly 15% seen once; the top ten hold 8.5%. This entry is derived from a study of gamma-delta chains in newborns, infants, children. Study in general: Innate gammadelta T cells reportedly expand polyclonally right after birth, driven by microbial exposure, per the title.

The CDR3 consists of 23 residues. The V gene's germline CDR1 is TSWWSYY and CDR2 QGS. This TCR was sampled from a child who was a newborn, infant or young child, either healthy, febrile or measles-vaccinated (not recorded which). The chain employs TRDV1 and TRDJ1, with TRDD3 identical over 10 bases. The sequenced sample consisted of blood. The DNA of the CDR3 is TGTGCTCTTGGGGAACTTAGCGGCCTACTCCAGTACTGGGGGATCTTCTACACCGATAAATTCATCTTT. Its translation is CALGELSGLLQYWGIFYTDKFIF.